The 21 T cell receptor beta chains in this list originate from one sample, sequenced in a study of control samples from healthy donors and cancer patients. Assay used: immunoSEQ multiplex PCR; TCRdb lists only in-frame clones, some missing. The sample holds under 200,000 clones, nearly 96% seen once. Sequences were obtained from blood. The receptors stem from a woman aged 25 to 39 in good health.

This chain connects TRBV6-1 to TRBJ1-1; no firm D call. The CDR3 totals 15 residues. In germline, CDR1 is MNHNS, CDR2 SASEGT. Trimming left V 2 bases short and J 0 bases short, with 10 bases between. The CDR3 here is CASSELGTMNTEAFF. CDR3 DNA: TGTGCCAGCAGTGAACTCGGCACCATGAACACTGAAGCTTTCTTT.

The chain combines TRBV7-9 with TRBJ1-4; D might be TRBD1 (6 bases). The CDR3 spans 15 residues. Germline assignment: CDR1 SEHNR and CDR2 FQNEAQ (reference sequence). Trimming removed 4 bases from V and 0 bases from J, with 9 bases in between. The CDR3 here is CASSSTGATNEKLFF. The CDR3 DNA reads TGTGCCAGCAGCTCGACAGGAGCAACTAATGAAAAACTGTTTTTT.

This chain joins TRBV25-1 and TRBJ1-2, with no clear D. Per the germline V gene, CDR1 is MGHDK and CDR2 is SYGVNS. Between the trimmed V and J ends, which lost 2 bases and 9 bases, there was a span of 13 bases. This CDR3 is built from 13 residues. The CDR3: CASSERGTARYTF. CDR3 bases: TGTGCCAGCAGTGAACGGGGAACCGCGCGCTACACCTTC.

The V call is TRBV28, the J call TRBJ1-2; unclear D gene. The CDR3 loop spans 12 amino acids. Trimming shortened V by 4 bases and J by 3 bases, and 6 bases separated the two germline ends. The germline V gene has CDR1 MDHEN and CDR2 SYDVKM. This CDR3 reads CASSSRYYGYTF. The CDR3 DNA sequence: TGTGCCAGCAGTTCCCGATACTATGGCTACACCTTC.

The chain has TRBV5-1 and TRBJ1-1, with D unclear. V was pared by 0 bases and J by 2 bases, with 8 bases between. Germline V gene sequence: CDR1 SGHRS, CDR2 YFSETQ. This CDR3 spans 14 amino acids. The CDR3 region is CASSLVRGNTEAFF. The CDR3 bases are TGCGCCAGCAGCTTGGTCAGAGGAAACACTGAAGCTTTCTTT.

This chain joins TRBV5-1 and TRBJ2-5; D not resolved. The CDR3 has 15 residues. V lost 4 bases and J lost 0, with 13 bases in between. CDR1 SGHRS and CDR2 YFSETQ come from the germline V gene. The CDR3 protein is CASSDLTGYQETQYF. CDR3 bases: TGCGCCAGCAGCGATCTGACTGGGTACCAAGAGACCCAGTACTTC.

The chain employs TRBV2 and TRBJ1-1, with D unresolved. The CDR3 extends over 14 amino acids. Germline CDR1 reads SNHLY; CDR2 reads FYNNEI. V shed 4 bases and J shed 0 bases, with 9 bases lying between them. The CDR3 nucleotides read TGTGCCAGCAGTGTAGGCAGCCTGAACACTGAAGCTTTCTTT. Its protein is CASSVGSLNTEAFF.

The V call is TRBV14, the J call TRBJ2-2; no definite D call. The germline V and J ends were trimmed by 3 bases and 5 bases, with 7 bases remaining between them. The CDR3 sequence is 13 residues long. Germline V CDR1 and CDR2: SGHDN, FVKESK. The CDR3 DNA reads TGTGCCAGCAGCCAGTCACTGACCGGGGAGCTGTTTTTT. Protein: CASSQSLTGELFF.

This clone was seen once. The junction departs from the called germline gene at one end, perhaps through a read error. The chain links TRBV7-7 to TRBJ2-3; D possibly uses TRBD1 or TRBD2 (5 bases each). Germline CDR1 and CDR2: SSHAT and FNYEAQ (reference sequence). The CDR3 runs 15 residues. The CDR3 coding sequence is TGTGCTAGCAGCAAGGGGAGCGGTCTCACAGATACGCAGTATTTT. Its translation is CASSKGSGLTDTQYF.

J is TRBJ2-7 and V is TRBV5-6; TRBD2 agrees at 11 bases. V shed 5 bases and J 0 bases; nucleotides not matched to a gene: 7. CDR3 size: 16 residues. Looked up from germline, CDR1 is SGHDT and CDR2 is YYEEEE. In nucleotides, the CDR3 is TGTGCCAGCAGTGATACCGGGACTAGCGGCTCCTACGAGCAGTACTTC. Its translation: CASSDTGTSGSYEQYF.

This chain uses TRBV6-6 with TRBJ1-4; 11 bases match TRBD1. Unmatched junction bases numbered 6, after V lost 2 bases and J lost 10 bases. Germline V gene lookup returns CDR1 MNHNY and CDR2 SVGAGI (reference sequence). The CDR3 is 15 amino acids. The CDR3 nucleotides are TGTGCCAGCAGTTACCCGGGACAGGGGGGCGGAAAACTGTTTTTT. Its translation: CASSYPGQGGGKLFF.

This clone was detected once. V is TRBV5-8 and J is TRBJ2-5; TRBD1 agrees at 9 bases. CDR1 is SGHTS, CDR2 YDEGEE, per germline. Trimming took 0 bases from V and 4 from J; bases not matched to a gene: 7. CDR3 length: 16 amino acids. Here the CDR3 reads CASSLGTGDSLETQYF. DNA of the CDR3: TGTGCCAGCAGCTTGGGGACAGGGGATTCCTTAGAGACCCAGTACTTC.

The chain recombines TRBV10-3 with TRBJ2-1, with 8 nucleotides matching TRBD2. Per the germline V gene, CDR1 is ENHRY and CDR2 is SYGVKD. This CDR3 has 16 amino acids. Trimming cost V 5 bases and J 3 bases; bases outside gene matches: 9. CDR3 bases: TGTGCCATCAGTTCTGCCGGGACTAGAGTCTACAATGAGCAGTTCTTC. This gives the protein CAISSAGTRVYNEQFF.

The chain carries TRBV27 and TRBJ2-7; possible D gene TRBD2, 6 bases. The germline V gene has CDR1 MNHEY and CDR2 SMNVEV (reference sequence). Trimming left V 0 bases short and J 4 bases short, with 13 bases between. The CDR3 is made up of 15 amino acids. The CDR3 here is CASSLSGGTHYEQYF. For the CDR3, the DNA is TGTGCCAGCAGTTTATCTGGGGGGACCCATTACGAGCAGTACTTC.

The chain employs TRBV5-4 and TRBJ1-4; D ambiguous. Germline V lookup: CDR1 SGHNT, CDR2 YYREEE (reference sequence). V lost 0 bases and J 0 bases, leaving 12 bases between the germline ends. There are 17 residues in the CDR3. The CDR3 DNA reads as TGTGCCAGCAGCTTGGATCCAGAGAACGCAACTAATGAAAAACTGTTTTTT. This sequence encodes CASSLDPENATNEKLFF.

This chain links TRBV27 with TRBJ2-7, with TRBD1 matching over 8 bases. The CDR3 consists of 13 residues. Germline CDR1 is MNHEY and CDR2 is SMNVEV (reference sequence). V lost 4 bases, J lost 6 bases, and 5 bases stayed unmatched. The CDR3 spells CASSSTGVFEQYF. CDR3 DNA sequence: TGTGCCAGCAGTTCGACAGGGGTCTTCGAGCAGTACTTC.

The chain has TRBV6-5 and TRBJ2-7; possible D gene TRBD1, 5 bases. The V gene's germline CDR1 is MNHEY and CDR2 SVGAGI. The CDR3 totals 15 residues. The V end was cut by 4 bases, the J end by 0 bases, with 13 bases between. The CDR3 here is CASSFGHSPSYEQYF. CDR3 nucleotides: TGTGCCAGCAGTTTCGGACACTCACCCTCCTACGAGCAGTACTTC.

The chain couples TRBV13 to TRBJ1-3, with D unclear. The germline V gene encodes CDR1 PRHDT and CDR2 FYEKMQ (reference sequence). This CDR3 is built from 14 residues. Trimming removed 5 bases at V and 1 base at J, with 9 bases between. As DNA, the CDR3 is TGTGCCAGCAGCCCCGGGCCTTCTGGAAACACCATATATTTT. Translating it yields CASSPGPSGNTIYF.

The rearrangement joins TRBV5-6 to TRBJ2-7; 11 bases match TRBD1. CDR3 size: 16 residues. V lost 5 bases, J lost 5 bases, and 12 bases stayed unmatched. CDR1 SGHDT and CDR2 YYEEEE come from the germline V gene. The CDR3 sequence: CASSRTGGRVGHEQYF. The CDR3 region has the DNA TGTGCCAGCAGTCGGACAGGGGGCAGGGTTGGCCACGAGCAGTACTTC.

The chain links TRBV30 to TRBJ1-1; D is ambiguous. Per germline, CDR1 GTSNPN and CDR2 SVGIG (reference sequence). The germline V and J ends were trimmed by 2 bases and 5 bases, with 6 bases remaining between them. CDR3 length equals 11 residues. DNA of the CDR3: TGTGCCTGGAGTATGGGTACTGAAGCTTTCTTT. It codes for CAWSMGTEAFF.

V gene TRBV7-9 combines with J gene TRBJ2-5; D perhaps matches TRBD1 (6 bases). The germline CDR1 and CDR2 sequences are SEHNR and FQNEAQ (reference sequence). CDR3 length: 16 residues. The V gene lost 5 bases and the J gene lost 6 bases, with 22 bases spanning the gap. The CDR3 reads CASSRNIPGHLKTQYF. CDR3 DNA sequence: TGTGCCAGCAGCCGCAATATCCCGGGACATTTGAAGACCCAGTACTTC.